This passage covers 4 T cell receptor beta chains from one sample sequenced in a study of shared clonotypes between healthy human individuals. Using immunoSEQ multiplex PCR, the repertoire was profiled, and TCRdb retains in-frame clones only, with some absent. In the table there are 150,000 to 200,000 clones, approximately 62% of which are singletons. Sequencing was done on a sample of memory CD4+ T cells sorted from blood. Regarding subset: CD45RA-negative fraction. The receptors were sampled from a man aged 25-45 years in good health.

V and J are TRBV6-5 and TRBJ2-1; 9 nucleotides line up with TRBD2. V trimming: 2 bases; J trimming: 6 bases; junction bases outside the gene matches: 5. Germline V lookup: CDR1 MNHEY, CDR2 SVGAGI. This CDR3 comprises 15 residues. The DNA of the CDR3 is TGTGCCAGCAGTTACGTCCCTAGCGGGATCAATGAGCAGTTCTTC. Translating gives CASSYVPSGINEQFF.

This clone was counted between two and nine times. The J gene is TRBJ1-2, the V gene TRBV25-1; 8 bases are shared with TRBD1. V was pared by 3 bases and J by 7 bases, with 10 bases of the junction left unmatched. This CDR3 contains 15 residues. Looked up from germline, CDR1 is MGHDK and CDR2 is SYGVNS. CDR3 sequence: CASSDRQGSLSGYTF. CDR3 coding DNA: TGTGCCAGCAGTGATCGACAGGGGAGCCTATCTGGCTACACCTTC.

This clone has just a few counts. V and J are TRBV5-6 and TRBJ2-3; TRBD2 matches at 10 bases. Germline assignment: CDR1 SGHDT and CDR2 YYEEEE. The CDR3 extends over 13 amino acids. V lost 4 bases and J lost 9; bases outside the gene matches: 5. CDR3 loop: CASSTERGGTQYF. CDR3 sequence (DNA): TGTGCCAGCAGCACAGAGCGGGGGGGCACGCAGTATTTT. Full variable domain (rest looked up from reference TRBV5-6 and TRBJ2-3): DAGVTQSPTHLIKTRGQQVTLRCSPKSGHDTVSWYQQALGQGPQFIFQYYEEEERQRGNFPDRFSGHQFPNYSSELNVNALLLGDSALYLCASSTERGGTQYFGPGTRLTVL.

This clone was counted a single time. The chain links TRBV6-6 to TRBJ1-5; D is ambiguous. The ends were cut back, 10 bases at V and 6 bases at J, with 22 bases in the middle. The CDR3 is 15 residues long. The germline CDR1 and CDR2 sequences are MNHNY and SVGAGI (reference sequence). As DNA, the CDR3 is TGTGCCACCTCCCAACGTGGGGAGGTCACTCAGCCCCAGCATTTT. As protein: CATSQRGEVTQPQHF.